The entry below gives a single TCR beta chain sequence along with its context. The sample originates from a study of PD-L1 blockade in urothelial cancer. Sequencing used immunoSEQ multiplex PCR; TCRdb keeps in-frame clones, though not all of them. The data contain some 110,000 clones, approximately 89% of them singletons. Indicated time point: peripheral blood 6 weeks after treatment start. The sequences come from PBMCs, collected around atezolizumab (anti-PD-L1) treatment. The origin of this receptor is a man aged 55 to 70 with urothelial cancer.

The CDR3 is CASSFSRLAGTYEQYF. CDR3 sequence (DNA): TGTGCCAGCAGTTTCTCTCGGTTAGCGGGAACTTACGAGCAGTACTTC. The J gene is TRBJ2-7, the V gene TRBV28, with 8 bases identical to TRBD2. The CDR3 loop spans 16 amino acids. The germline gives CDR1 MDHEN, CDR2 SYDVKM. V lost 3 bases and J lost 4; bases outside the gene matches: 11.